This T cell receptor beta chain emerged from a study of OX40 agonist ivuxolimab in advanced cancers. The study in broad terms: The costimulatory receptor OX40 (CD134) was targeted by ivuxolimab, a fully human IgG2 agonistic monoclonal antibody. Partial responses occurred in three dose-escalation patients, of whom one had hepatocellular carcinoma and two had cutaneous melanoma. The dose-escalation cohort was almost 85% male with a mean age of roughly 62 years, ranging from about 23 to 85. The purpose of peripheral TCRbeta sequencing was to test whether ivuxolimab changed TCR sequence diversity and led to clonal T-cell expansion. Of the roughly 52 patients in dose escalation, around 20 had hepatocellular carcinoma, roughly 15 had melanoma, 9 had renal cell carcinoma and 9 had head and neck cancer. Intravenous ivuxolimab was administered to patients every 2 weeks at six dose levels: 0.01, 0.1, 0.3, 1.5, 3 and 10 mg/kg. Patients were allowed to have had prior anti-PD-1, anti-PD-L1 or anti-CTLA-4 therapy, and roughly 40% of the dose-escalation patients had been treated with checkpoint inhibitors. The paper describes the monotherapy dose-escalation part (N ≈ 49 patients) of the phase I trial of ivuxolimab.

Study-level results and caveats: At doses of 0.1 to 3.0 mg/kg, clonal expansion of both CD4+ and CD8+ blood T cells was observed from baseline to week 6. Low levels of normalized T-cell clonal expansion were also seen in some patients who did not respond. Which antigens the clonally expanded peripheral T cells were specific for was not determined. After ivuxolimab, CD8+ T cells had more expanded clones than CD4+ T cells on average. In partial responders in the 0.1-3.0 mg/kg groups, normalized peripheral clonal expansion was found to be among the lowest, especially among CD8+ T cells.

The trial excluded patients who had a history of autoimmune disease or were on systemic immunosuppression. Peripheral blood for TCR sequencing was collected from all dose cohorts at baseline, on cycle 4 day 1, and on cycle 7 day 1. Samples were obtained from an open-label, multicenter, first-in-human phase I dose-escalation trial of ivuxolimab. Adults with locally advanced or metastatic melanoma, renal cell carcinoma, hepatocellular carcinoma or head and neck squamous cell carcinoma were enrolled in the trial. Before TCR sequencing, CD4+ and CD8+ T cells were separately sorted from peripheral blood. A remark on this clone: It has no known antigen specificity. No much larger clonotype is one base removed from it; base qualities were not supplied.

Genomic DNA was extracted from sorted cells for sequencing of the TCRbeta CDR3 region. TCRbeta CDR3 regions were sequenced using the immunoSEQ Assay. TCRdb re-hosts the immuneACCESS table, in-frame sequences only. Its copies lack some clones; in the studies checked, an unresolved V gene accounts for under half of them, and the cause for the rest is not known. In this sample the table shows 35,000 to 40,000 clones, about 88% of which occur a single time. The ten largest clones take up roughly 2.3% of the sample. V is clipped by 2 bases and J by 5 bases, and the sequence between their germline boundaries is 11 bases long. From the cysteine through the phenylalanine, the CDR3 covers 14 amino acids. The entry retains the CDR3 DNA only, 42 bases that are in frame from base 1. From a lookup of the germline V gene, CDR1 and CDR2 are MNHNS and SASEGT.

This sequence was found in an adult with an advanced solid tumor such as melanoma, head and neck, liver or kidney cancer. The input for sequencing was CD4+ or CD8+ T cells sorted from blood, taken in a trial of the OX40 agonist ivuxolimab. The receptor chain draws on TRBV6-1 and TRBJ2-3; tentative D gene TRBD2, with 7 bases matching. The CDR3 in this case is CASSERGGRDTQYF. At the DNA level, the sequence is TGTGCCAGCAGTGAAAGGGGGGGGAGAGATACGCAGTATTTT.